The next 29 T cell receptor beta chains were all read from a single sample in a study of blood T cell repertoires in COVID-19. Sequencing used immunoSEQ multiplex PCR; TCRdb keeps in-frame clones, though not all of them. The data contain approximately 290,000 clones, roughly 90% of them singletons. Sequenced input: PBMCs or T cells enriched from blood (not recorded which). These receptors were obtained from a woman aged 18-29 years with acute COVID-19.

This chain connects TRBV9 to TRBJ2-5; 8 positions agree with TRBD2. From germline, CDR1 is SGDLS and CDR2 YYNGEE. This CDR3 has 15 amino acids. Trimming took 0 bases from V and 6 from J; bases not matched to a gene: 7. Here the CDR3 DNA reads TGTGCCAGCAGCGTAGGGGCGGGAGGCGTGAAGACCCAGTACTTC. It codes for CASSVGAGGVKTQYF.

The chain links TRBV12-5 to TRBJ2-1, with 8 bases that match TRBD1. The germline V gene encodes CDR1 LGHNT and CDR2 FRNRAP. CDR3 length: 16 amino acids. V was clipped by 5 bases and J by 4 bases; unmatched bases: 10. The CDR3 loop is CASGPPDRDLYNEQFF. The CDR3 DNA reads TGTGCTAGTGGTCCCCCGGACAGGGATCTTTACAATGAGCAGTTCTTC.

This clone was detected only once. This chain joins TRBV2 and TRBJ2-7; D is undetermined. V lost 5 bases to trimming and J lost 4 bases, with 9 bases between them. The CDR3 covers 12 residues. Germline V gene data show CDR1 as SNHLY and CDR2 as FYNNEI. The CDR3 spells CASSTVPYEQYF. The CDR3 DNA follows: TGTGCCAGCAGTACAGTACCATACGAGCAGTACTTC.

The rearrangement joins TRBV5-8 to TRBJ1-1, with D possibly being TRBD1 (5 bases). The CDR3 runs 14 residues. CDR1 SGHTS and CDR2 YDEGEE come from the germline V gene. V was cut by 1 base and J by 1 base, with 8 bases left in between. CDR3 sequence (DNA): TGTGCCAGCAGCTTGCAGGGTGGGAACACTGAAGCTTTCTTT. This gives the protein CASSLQGGNTEAFF.

This chain uses TRBV5-1 with TRBJ1-2, with 9 bases that match TRBD1. Trimming removed 5 bases from V and 2 bases from J; junction bases left unmatched: 7. The CDR3 sequence is 15 residues long. In germline, CDR1 is SGHRS, CDR2 YFSETQ. CDR3 coding DNA: TGCGCCAGCAGTTCAGGACAGGGGCTGAACTATGGCTACACCTTC. Translated: CASSSGQGLNYGYTF.

Notes on this clone: The same CDR3 also results from other DNA sequences found in this sample. This chain joins TRBV19 and TRBJ1-1, with TRBD1 matching over 10 bases. The CDR3 consists of 14 residues. Germline loops: CDR1 LNHDA, CDR2 SQIVND (reference sequence). Trimming at V came to 5 bases and at J to 2 bases, leaving 2 bases not matched to a gene. Here the CDR3 DNA reads TGTGCCAGTAGTGTGACAGGGGGCAACACTGAAGCTTTCTTT. Protein sequence: CASSVTGGNTEAFF.

V usage is TRBV5-4 and J usage is TRBJ2-7; TRBD2 aligns across 7 bases. The V gene end was trimmed by 4 bases and the J gene end by 3 bases; junction bases not matched to a gene: 7. This CDR3 contains 14 residues. Germline V lookup: CDR1 SGHNT, CDR2 YYREEE (reference sequence). CDR3 in DNA: TGTGCCAGCAGCCCTGGGACTACTGACTACGAGCAGTACTTC. It codes for CASSPGTTDYEQYF.

This clone was observed a single time. V and J are TRBV27 and TRBJ2-2, with TRBD2 matching over 13 bases. CDR3 length: 14 residues. V dropped 10 bases and J dropped 7; count of bases not matched to a gene: 6. Germline V gene sequence: CDR1 MNHEY, CDR2 SMNVEV (reference sequence). CDR3 sequence reads: CATTSGRAGGELFF. The CDR3 DNA reads as TGTGCCACAACTAGCGGGAGGGCCGGCGGGGAGCTGTTTTTT.

The chain links TRBV4-2 to TRBJ2-7, with 11 bases lining up with TRBD2. CDR3 size: 16 residues. Germline CDR1 and CDR2: LGHNA and YNFKEQ. V lost 1 base to trimming and J lost 1 base; unmatched junction nucleotides: 3. In DNA form, the CDR3 reads TGTGCCAGCAGCCAAGGCCTAGCGGGAGGATCCTACGAGCAGTACTTC. Amino acids: CASSQGLAGGSYEQYF.

A remark on this clone: The same CDR3 arises from other DNA sequences in this sample as well. The J gene is TRBJ2-5, the V gene TRBV3-1 (or the pseudogene TRBV3-2), with TRBD2 matching 10 bases. The CDR3 runs 15 residues. Germline V CDR1 and CDR2: LGHDT, YNNKEL (reference sequence). The junction had 3 bases not matched to a gene; V was cut back by 1 base and J by 4 bases. CDR3: CASSQGASGRETQYF. CDR3 nucleotides: TGTGCCAGCAGCCAAGGGGCTAGCGGGAGAGAGACCCAGTACTTC.

The J gene is TRBJ2-7, the V gene TRBV28, with 9 positions matching TRBD1. CDR1 is MDHEN, CDR2 SYDVKM, per germline. V gave up 5 bases and J gave up 3 bases; unmatched junction bases: 11. The CDR3 sequence is 16 residues long. The CDR3, as DNA: TGTGCCAGCAGTCCCTCAAGAAGGACAGGGGACTACGAGCAGTACTTC. It specifies CASSPSRRTGDYEQYF. The complete variable domain, with remaining parts taken from reference TRBV28 and TRBJ2-7, reads DVKVTQSSRYLVKRTGEKVFLECVQDMDHENMFWYRQDPGLGLRLIYFSYDVKMKEKGDIPEGYSVSREKKERFSLILESASTNQTSMYLCASSPSRRTGDYEQYFGPGTRLTVT.

This chain connects TRBV3-1 (or the pseudogene TRBV3-2) to TRBJ2-3; 8 positions match TRBD1. V was pared by 1 base and J by 2 bases, with 2 bases of the junction left unmatched. This CDR3 comprises 15 residues. The V gene's germline CDR1 is LGHDT and CDR2 YNNKEL (reference sequence). The CDR3 loop reads CASSQGTGTTDTQYF. CDR3 sequence (DNA): TGTGCCAGCAGCCAAGGGACAGGGACCACAGATACGCAGTATTTT.

The V and J genes are TRBV7-9 and TRBJ1-2, with TRBD1 as a possible D gene (6 bases). V lost 2 bases and J 8 bases, leaving 15 bases between the germline ends. This CDR3 contains 14 residues. CDR1 SEHNR and CDR2 FQNEAQ come from the germline V gene (reference sequence). CDR3 residues: CASSLFAGAGGYTF. CDR3 coding DNA: TGTGCCAGCAGCTTATTCGCGGGGGCGGGAGGCTACACCTTC.

This rearrangement joins TRBV11-3 to TRBJ2-7, with 9 bases fitting TRBD1. The germline V gene encodes CDR1 SGHNT and CDR2 YENEEA. CDR3 length: 13 amino acids. The V segment lost 6 bases and the J segment 5 bases; nucleotides outside the gene matches: 5. The CDR3 region has the DNA TGTGCCAGCAGAGGACAGGGGAGCAACGAGCAGTACTTC. It yields the protein CASRGQGSNEQYF.

This clone was counted once. The gene calls are TRBV7-9 and TRBJ1-1; D may be TRBD1 (6 bases). Trimming stripped 4 bases from V and 5 bases from J, with 20 bases between. CDR3 length equals 16 residues. Per the germline V gene, CDR1 is SEHNR and CDR2 is FQNEAQ (reference sequence). The CDR3 protein is CASSSRVQGLSTEAFF. CDR3 bases: TGTGCCAGCAGCTCCCGGGTACAGGGTCTGAGTACTGAAGCTTTCTTT. The full variable domain, its missing parts supplied by reference TRBV7-9 and TRBJ1-1, is DTGVSQNPRHKITKRGQNVTFRCDPISEHNRLYWYRQTLGQGPEFLTYFQNEAQLEKSRLLSDRFSAERPKGSFSTLEIQRTEQGDSAMYLCASSSRVQGLSTEAFFGQGTRLTVV.

The V and J genes are TRBV6-5 and TRBJ1-2, with 9 bases lining up with TRBD1. CDR1 MNHEY and CDR2 SVGAGI come from the germline V gene. This CDR3 is built from 14 residues. The J segment lost 4 bases and the V segment lost 5 bases, leaving 5 bases of the junction unmatched. The CDR3 sequence is CASSRTGDSYGYTF. For the CDR3, the DNA is TGTGCCAGCAGTCGGACAGGGGACTCCTATGGCTACACCTTC.

The chain couples TRBV18 to TRBJ2-3, with 8 bases that match TRBD1. J was trimmed by 0 bases and V by 5 bases; bases with no gene match: 10. CDR3 length: 17 residues. Germline assignment: CDR1 KGHSH and CDR2 LQKENI. CDR3 sequence (DNA): TGTGCCAGCTCAGCGCGACAGGGGATACTTAGCACAGATACGCAGTATTTT. Translating it yields CASSARQGILSTDTQYF.

The sample holds one count of this clone. The V and J genes are TRBV18 and TRBJ2-3; TRBD2 is a possible D gene (6 bases). Germline V gene sequence: CDR1 KGHSH, CDR2 LQKENI. V gave up 5 bases and J gave up 1 base, with 10 bases separating them. The CDR3 runs to 14 residues. The CDR3 region is CASSKTGGTDTQYF. CDR3 nucleotides: TGTGCCAGCTCAAAAACGGGGGGCACAGATACGCAGTATTTT.

V is TRBV29-1 and J is TRBJ1-1; no clear D gene. Germline-derived CDR1 and CDR2 are SQVTM and ANQGSEA. Trimming removed 6 bases at V and 2 bases at J, with 13 bases between. The CDR3 runs to 13 residues. The CDR3 DNA is TGCAGCGTCGAACACGGAGGTAACACTGAAGCTTTCTTT. This encodes CSVEHGGNTEAFF.

In its sample, this clone was seen a few times. The chain uses TRBV2 and TRBJ1-2, with D perhaps TRBD1 (5 bases). The germline V and J ends were trimmed by 0 bases and 5 bases, with 7 bases remaining between them. Per germline, CDR1 SNHLY and CDR2 FYNNEI. This CDR3 region has 13 residues. The chain's CDR3 is CASSEAPGYGYTF. CDR3 DNA sequence: TGTGCCAGCAGTGAAGCCCCAGGGTATGGCTACACCTTC.

This chain joins TRBV7-8 and TRBJ1-2; a weak D match, TRBD1 (6 bases). CDR1 is SGHVS and CDR2 is FQNEAQ in the germline V gene. The CDR3 is 15 amino acids. The V gene lost 0 bases and the J gene lost 4 bases, with 12 bases spanning the gap. The CDR3 here is CASSLASGGGYGYTF. CDR3 bases: TGTGCCAGCAGCTTAGCGAGCGGGGGCGGCTATGGCTACACCTTC.

This sequence joins TRBV18 and TRBJ2-7, with TRBD1 as a possible D gene (6 bases). Trimming left V 6 bases short and J 5 bases short, with 20 bases between. Germline values: CDR1 KGHSH, CDR2 LQKENI. The CDR3 consists of 15 residues. The CDR3 bases are TGTGCCAGCTCGCACCCGGCCAGGGGCGAAAACGAGCAGTACTTC. Protein sequence: CASSHPARGENEQYF.

The rearrangement links TRBV11-2 to TRBJ1-2, with TRBD1 as a possible D gene (5 bases). Looked up from germline, CDR1 is SGHAT and CDR2 is FQNNGV. The CDR3 contains 14 residues. The germline V and J ends were trimmed by 1 base and 2 bases, with 8 bases remaining between them. CDR3 protein: CASSLGPGNYGYTF. The CDR3 bases are TGTGCCAGCAGCTTAGGTCCAGGGAACTATGGCTACACCTTC.

The J gene is TRBJ1-2, the V gene TRBV19; D remains unclear. V lost 7 bases to trimming and J lost 2 bases, with 8 bases between them. The CDR3 consists of 12 residues. The germline V gene has CDR1 LNHDA and CDR2 SQIVND (reference sequence). CDR3 in amino acids: CASTHKNYGYTF. CDR3 nucleotides: TGTGCCAGTACGCACAAGAACTATGGCTACACCTTC.

CDR3 sequence: CSARDRGYTF. The CDR3 bases are TGCAGTGCTAGAGATCGGGGCTACACCTTC. V and J are TRBV20-1 and TRBJ1-2; D gene unclear. Trimming shortened V by 0 bases and J by 8 bases, and 4 bases separated the two germline ends. This CDR3 is built from 10 residues. CDR1 is DFQATT, CDR2 SNEGSKA, per germline (reference sequence).

This chain links TRBV20-1 with TRBJ1-1, with D perhaps TRBD1 (5 bases). V lost 5 bases, J lost 4 bases, and 23 bases lay in between. Germline V CDR1 and CDR2: DFQATT, SNEGSKA (reference sequence). This CDR3 is built from 16 residues. The CDR3 DNA follows: TGCAGTGCTGGTGGTAGGTCCAGGGTCGGGAGCACTGAAGCTTTCTTT. This translates into CSAGGRSRVGSTEAFF.

The chain has TRBV5-1 and TRBJ2-5, with 12 bases that match TRBD1. The V gene's germline CDR1 is SGHRS and CDR2 YFSETQ. CDR3 size: 15 residues. V lost 4 bases, J lost 5 bases, and 6 bases stayed unmatched. The CDR3 is CASSPRDRGQETQYF. The CDR3 DNA is TGCGCCAGCAGCCCGAGGGACAGGGGGCAGGAGACCCAGTACTTC.

On this clone: Other DNA sequences in this sample translate to the same CDR3. The genes are TRBV30 and TRBJ2-7, with D tentatively TRBD2 (5 bases). This CDR3 has 13 residues. Trimming pared 2 bases from V and 1 base from J, leaving 9 bases between. Germline loops: CDR1 GTSNPN, CDR2 SVGIG (reference sequence). The CDR3 region is CAWSLGASYEQYF. The CDR3 region has the DNA TGTGCCTGGAGTTTGGGAGCGTCCTACGAGCAGTACTTC.

V is TRBV19 and J is TRBJ2-2; D is perhaps TRBD2 (5 bases). Deletions cut 11 bases from V and 4 bases from J, with 20 bases between. CDR1 is LNHDA and CDR2 is SQIVND in the germline V gene (reference sequence). The length of the CDR3 is 15 residues. CDR3 amino acids: CAVRRADGVTGELFF. The CDR3 region has the DNA TGTGCCGTCCGAAGGGCCGACGGGGTCACCGGGGAGCTGTTTTTT.